This T cell receptor (beta chain) was found in a study of T cell repertoires in cytomegalovirus infection. For the study at large: Peptides in the study included HLA-C-restricted and HLA-B-restricted CMV epitopes. Matching HLA type, along with CMV infection, was indicated by public TCR beta signatures. Study-wide results and caveats: Clonotypes of TCR beta that were HLA-C-restricted and CMV-specific dominated the ex vivo response. Carriers of CMV plus the relevant HLA were identified by cumulative public TCR beta family frequency.

Trimming cost V 5 bases and J 6 bases, with 11 bases left between them. The CDR3 totals 12 residues. The germline gives CDR1 SGHDN, CDR2 FVKESK. A remark on this clonotype: Antigen: not known.

TCRdb recomputed calls from the reads with MiXCR, one row per CDR3 protein. This sample has around 770,000 distinct CDR3 sequences; 25% to 30% occur once, and the top ten carry around 12%. The specimen was cultured CD8+ T cells from PBMCs, collected from culture after CMV antigen stimulation. This TCR came from a human donor in good health (CMV status not recorded). Some clones in this sample may be carry-over from other donors' samples. The genes are TRBV14 and TRBJ2-7; maybe TRBD1 (6 bases). The CDR3 here is CASSFTGIEQYF. The DNA of the CDR3 is TGTGCCAGCAGCTTTACAGGGATCGAGCAGTACTTC.